This T cell receptor (beta chain) was sequenced in a study of early T cells in non-severe SARS-CoV-2 infection. V shed 5 bases and J shed 7 bases, with 11 bases lying between them. This CDR3 is 12 amino acids long. TCRdb reprocessed the 5' RACE reads with MiXCR, giving one entry per CDR3 protein. The sample includes about 26,000 distinct CDR3 sequences, about 4% of them seen just once. The specimen was whole blood. This chain links TRBV12-3 or TRBV12-4 with TRBJ1-1; D is undetermined. The receptor comes from an adult who was a healthcare worker with PCR-confirmed SARS-CoV-2 infection or an uninfected control (not recorded which). The DNA for the CDR3 is TGTGCCAGCAGTCCGCGGGAGCATGAAGCTTTCTTT. Amino acids: CASSPREHEAFF.